The entry below gives a single T cell receptor (beta chain) sequence along with its context. Its antigen specificity is not known. Base-call qualities are not available, and no considerably larger clone is one nucleotide away. Participants in the prospective study were enrolled through a virtual design, were aged roughly 18 to 100 years, and lived in 20 to 30 United States geographic areas. To assign participants to cohorts, the prospective study relied on clinical history that participants themselves reported in a screening survey and a study questionnaire. ImmuneRACE Cohort 3 recovered participants were defined by two consecutive negative NP/OP PCR tests, healthcare professional clearance, or symptom resolution. Mobile phlebotomists in the prospective study collected whole blood, serum and a nasopharyngeal or oropharyngeal swab from every participant. Over a 2-month period, participants in the prospective study had the option of providing additional blood draws and questionnaires. Before DNA extraction, prospective study blood samples were shipped either frozen or at room temperature.

The data were obtained in a study of blood T cell repertoires in COVID-19 (TCRdb year 2020). In terms of the full investigation: Samples from collaborators originated in the United States, Italy and Spain and spanned both the acute and convalescent phases of COVID-19. The dataset comprised deeply sampled blood TCRbeta repertoires from subjects exposed to, actively infected with, or recovered from COVID-19. A freely available public database, intended as a resource for researchers studying the immune response to SARS-CoV-2, is where the repertoires were released. Samples were obtained from the ongoing ImmuneRACE study (first 160 participants) and from about 1,300 subjects provided by 6 global collaborators. HLA class I and class II types, where available, came from metadata supplied by the sample provider rather than from assay-based typing. The prospective study material was composed of cDNA or gDNA derived from T cells, B-cell-depleted T cells, or PBMCs. Sample metadata almost always included a de-identified subject ID, COVID-19 status, age in years and sex.

In the germline V gene (reference sequence), CDR1 corresponds to LGHDT and CDR2 to YNNKEL. Trimming at the junction amounts to 0 bases on V and 2 bases on J, and the germline ends lie 14 bases apart. Counted from cysteine to phenylalanine, this CDR3 has 16 amino acids. CDR3 DNA only is kept here, 48 bases in frame from base 1. TCRbeta CDR3 regions were amplified from genomic DNA by means of the immunoSEQ Assay, a bias-controlled multiplex PCR. The published analysis was carried out like this. The number of nucleated cells in each sample was estimated from the amplification of reference gene primers within the assay. To quantify the absolute abundance of each unique TCRbeta CDR3 rearrangement, sequence reads were collapsed and filtered. For each sample, productive Simpson clonality was calculated as the square root of Simpson's diversity index over productive rearrangements. TCRdb's version of the immuneACCESS table is confined to in-frame rearrangements and falls short of the full clone set. An unresolved V gene accounts for under half of the shortfall where checked; the remainder is of unknown origin. From that table come the V and J calls and clone size; the DNA was used to work out D and trimming. The table for this sample lists about 300,000 clones; 70% to 90% of them were counted only once. Approximately 5.3% of the sample is taken by the ten largest.

Beyond this particular receptor, the publication reports: The amount of clinical and demographic metadata varied by source and participant and was provided uncurated.

The chain couples TRBV3-1 (or the pseudogene TRBV3-2) to TRBJ2-7, with TRBD1 as a weak D call on 6 bases. The sequence came from a young woman who had recovered from COVID-19. Sequences were obtained from PBMCs or T cells enriched from blood (not recorded which). The CDR3 protein: CASSQDTDSVTYEQYF. In nucleotides, the sequence is TGTGCCAGCAGCCAAGATACGGACAGTGTAACCTACGAGCAGTACTTC.